Presented here are 23 T cell receptor beta chains from one specimen sequenced in a study of shared clonotypes between healthy human individuals (dated by TCRdb to 2020 to 2022). CD8 naive samples were CD45RO-negative cells positively selected for CCR7, giving a CD45RA+CCR7+ population that excluded TemRA cells. The library was generated by the immunoSEQ multiplex PCR assay. The table comes from immuneACCESS by way of TCRdb, which keeps in-frame sequences with V and J called. Part of the clones is missing from these tables; in studies checked, under half for an unresolved V gene and the rest for unknown reasons. The sample includes fewer than 800,000 clones, with approximately 90% observed a single time. Approximately 24% of the sample goes to the ten largest clones. The sample comprised naive CD8+ T cells sorted from blood. The meaning of the sample's cell subset or site label: CD45RA+CCR7+. These receptors originate from a man under 40 in good health.

The chain is built from TRBV27 and TRBJ1-5, with D maybe TRBD1 (6 bases). V was trimmed by 5 bases and J by 3 bases, leaving 14 bases between them. The germline V gene has CDR1 MNHEY and CDR2 SMNVEV (reference sequence). CDR3 size: 15 residues. CDR3 residues: CASSPGVNYNQPQHF. CDR3 coding DNA: TGTGCCAGCAGTCCAGGGGTGAATTACAATCAGCCCCAGCATTTT.

V gene TRBV20-1 combines with J gene TRBJ2-3; possible D gene TRBD2, 6 bases. The CDR3 extends over 10 amino acids. CDR1 is DFQATT, CDR2 SNEGSKA, per germline (reference sequence). CDR3 coding DNA: TGCAGCGGGAGTCCAGATACGCAGTATTTT. This translates into CSGSPDTQYF.

This CDR3 is CASISGTATINYGYTF. CDR3 coding DNA: TGTGCCAGCATTTCAGGGACCGCGACTATAAACTATGGCTACACCTTC. The chain links TRBV2 to TRBJ1-2; the D gene is possibly TRBD1 (5 bases). The CDR3 has 16 residues. Trimming shortened V by 7 bases and J by 2 bases, and 20 bases separated the two germline ends. CDR1 and CDR2 (germline): SNHLY, FYNNEI.

This chain joins TRBV7-9 and TRBJ2-6; D is uncertain. CDR3 length: 16 residues. The ends were cut back, 0 bases at V and 0 bases at J, with 6 bases in the middle. Germline lookup yields CDR1 SEHNR and CDR2 FQNEAQ (reference sequence). DNA for the CDR3: TGTGCCAGCAGCTTAGCGAAGGACTCTGGGGCCAACGTCCTGACTTTC. Protein: CASSLAKDSGANVLTF.

This rearrangement joins TRBV5-5 to TRBJ2-7; no clear D gene. Germline V gene sequence: CDR1 SGHKS, CDR2 YYEKEE (reference sequence). The CDR3 length is 13 residues. Trimming stripped 3 bases from V and 2 bases from J, with 9 bases between. The CDR3 sequence is CASSWGAAYEQYF. As DNA, the CDR3 is TGTGCCAGCAGCTGGGGTGCCGCCTACGAGCAGTACTTC.

The V and J genes are TRBV7-9 and TRBJ2-1, with 10 nucleotides matching TRBD1. V lost 5 bases and J lost 8; bases outside the gene matches: 12. CDR1 is SEHNR and CDR2 is FQNEAQ in the germline V gene (reference sequence). The CDR3 extends over 16 amino acids. The CDR3 DNA follows: TGTGCCAGCAGCCCTAAGACAGGGGGCGTTTATTATGAGCAGTTCTTC. It specifies CASSPKTGGVYYEQFF.

The J gene is TRBJ2-1, the V gene TRBV7-3; D may be TRBD2 (6 bases). CDR1 is SGHTA and CDR2 is FQGTGA in the germline V gene. CDR3 length equals 16 residues. The germline V and J ends were trimmed by 4 bases and 4 bases, with 17 bases remaining between them. Here the CDR3 DNA reads TGTGCCAGCAGCTCTGGTCTTGGAGGGGCTTACAATGAGCAGTTCTTC. Translated, it gives CASSSGLGGAYNEQFF. Variable domain in full (rest from reference TRBV7-3 and TRBJ2-1): GAGVSQTPSNKVTEKGKYVELRCDPISGHTALYWYRQSLGQGPEFLIYFQGTGAADDSGLPNDRFFAVRPEGSVSTLKIQRTERGDSAVYLCASSSGLGGAYNEQFFGPGTRLTVL.

The chain recombines TRBV18 with TRBJ2-7; 8 nucleotides match TRBD2. The germline CDR1 and CDR2 sequences are KGHSH and LQKENI. The length of the CDR3 is 15 residues. The ends lost 1 base at V and 3 bases at J; junction bases unmatched: 5. The CDR3 sequence: CASSPRAGAVYEQYF. Here the CDR3 DNA reads TGTGCCAGCTCACCACGAGCGGGAGCGGTCTACGAGCAGTACTTC.

A note on this clone: Because the CDR3's place on the DNA is in doubt, the DNA is left out and the CDR3 is given as listed by TCRdb. The chain links TRBV28 to TRBJ2-5; the DNA was not used to check the table's D call, TRBD2. CDR1 is MDHEN, CDR2 SYDVKM, per germline. The CDR3 is 16 amino acids long, termini counted. CDR3 region: CASSSSWGRAYETQYF.

J is TRBJ2-1 and V is TRBV29-1; 9 nucleotides match TRBD2. This CDR3 comprises 15 residues. Losses at the gene ends were 1 base for V and 7 bases for J; bases not matched to a gene: 8. CDR1 SQVTM and CDR2 ANQGSEA come from the germline V gene. This CDR3 is CSVEVVAGVYNEQFF. The DNA for the CDR3 is TGCAGCGTTGAAGTGGTAGCGGGAGTGTATAATGAGCAGTTCTTC.

The chain is built from TRBV28 and TRBJ2-1; 8 nucleotides align to TRBD2. The CDR3 totals 17 residues. CDR1 and CDR2 (germline): MDHEN, SYDVKM. V gave up 3 bases and J gave up 6 bases; unmatched junction bases: 13. The CDR3, as DNA: TGTGCCAGCAGTTTGTCCTGGGGACTAGTTGGTCTCAATGAGCAGTTCTTC. Protein product: CASSLSWGLVGLNEQFF.

This sequence joins TRBV7-9 and TRBJ2-1; tentative D call: TRBD2 (6 bases). This CDR3 is built from 13 residues. Germline assignment: CDR1 SEHNR and CDR2 FQNEAQ (reference sequence). Between the trimmed V and J ends, which lost 4 bases and 6 bases, there was a span of 10 bases. The CDR3 protein is CASSSGAPNEQFF. CDR3 in DNA: TGTGCCAGCAGCTCGGGAGCTCCCAATGAGCAGTTCTTC. The full variable domain, its missing parts supplied by reference TRBV7-9 and TRBJ2-1, is DTGVSQNPRHKITKRGQNVTFRCDPISEHNRLYWYRQTLGQGPEFLTYFQNEAQLEKSRLLSDRFSAERPKGSFSTLEIQRTEQGDSAMYLCASSSGAPNEQFFGPGTRLTVL.

The chain links TRBV7-9 to TRBJ2-1; no clear D gene. Trimming shortened V by 1 base and J by 16 bases, and 14 bases separated the two germline ends. The CDR3 spans 12 residues. CDR1 is SEHNR, CDR2 FQNEAQ, per germline (reference sequence). CDR3: CASSLGVETPFF. The CDR3 region has the DNA TGTGCCAGCAGCTTAGGGGTCGAAACACCATTCTTC.

This clone was seen a single time. The J gene is TRBJ2-3, the V gene TRBV12-5; 10 positions agree with TRBD1. The germline V gene encodes CDR1 LGHNT and CDR2 FRNRAP. The CDR3 has 15 amino acids. V shed 1 base, J shed 6 bases, and the junction held 4 bases outside the gene matches. The CDR3 sequence: CASGLAGTGEDTQYF. DNA for the CDR3: TGTGCTAGTGGTTTGGCCGGGACAGGGGAGGATACGCAGTATTTT.

The V call is TRBV7-6, the J call TRBJ2-3; TRBD2 agrees at 7 bases. This CDR3 spans 18 amino acids. The trim removed 2 bases at V and 1 base at J, leaving 12 bases unmatched. Germline values: CDR1 SGHVS, CDR2 FNYEAQ. The CDR3 reads CASSLIPPQRGGTDTQYF. The CDR3 DNA sequence: TGTGCCAGCAGCTTAATTCCCCCCCAGCGGGGAGGCACAGATACGCAGTATTTT. Based on the CDR3 plus reference TRBV7-6 and TRBJ2-3, the full variable domain is GAGVSQSPRYKVTKRGQDVALRCDPISGHVSLYWYRQALGQGPEFLTYFNYEAQQDKSGLPNDRFSAERPEGSISTLTIQRTEQRDSAMYRCASSLIPPQRGGTDTQYFGPGTRLTVL.

This clone occurred once. The V gene is TRBV29-1, the J gene TRBJ2-1; TRBD1 matches 8 bases. V lost 6 bases and J lost 7; bases outside the gene matches: 8. This CDR3 has 13 amino acids. The V gene's germline CDR1 is SQVTM and CDR2 ANQGSEA. DNA for the CDR3: TGCAGCGTGCTGACAGGGGTTGGTAATGAGCAGTTCTTC. Residues: CSVLTGVGNEQFF.

This CDR3 is CSHRDPENEKLFF. CDR3 nucleotides: TGCAGTCATCGGGACCCAGAAAATGAAAAACTGTTTTTT. The V call is TRBV29-1, the J call TRBJ1-4, with D possibly matching TRBD1 (5 bases). This CDR3 region has 13 residues. Germline V gene sequence: CDR1 SQVTM, CDR2 ANQGSEA. Combining the CDR3 with reference TRBV29-1 and TRBJ1-4 gives the whole variable domain SAVISQKPSRDICQRGTSLTIQCQVDSQVTMMFWYRQQPGQSLTLIATANQGSEATYESGFVIDKFPISRPNLTFSTLTVSNMSPEDSSIYLCSHRDPENEKLFFGSGTQLSVL.

The V and J genes are TRBV6-1 and TRBJ2-7; D possibly uses TRBD1 or TRBD2 (5 bases each). CDR3 length equals 14 residues. Germline V gives CDR1 MNHNS, CDR2 SASEGT. V lost 8 bases, J lost 0 bases, and 14 bases lay in between. The CDR3 is CASYGDPSSYEQYF. The CDR3 DNA reads as TGTGCCAGCTACGGGGACCCATCCTCCTACGAGCAGTACTTC.

This chain connects TRBV13 to TRBJ2-5, with D uncertain. The V gene's germline CDR1 is PRHDT and CDR2 FYEKMQ (reference sequence). V lost 0 bases and J 5 bases, leaving 13 bases between the germline ends. The CDR3 is made up of 15 amino acids. The CDR3 DNA is TGTGCCAGCAGCTTAGGTGGCGGCGCGCGGGAGACCCAGTACTTC. Its protein product is CASSLGGGARETQYF.

The rearrangement joins TRBV7-9 to TRBJ2-1, with D tentatively TRBD1 (7 bases). The CDR3 runs to 14 residues. V was cut by 5 bases and J by 6 bases, with 14 bases left in between. CDR1 and CDR2 (germline): SEHNR, FQNEAQ (reference sequence). The chain's CDR3 is CASSPPRGVNEQFF. The DNA of the CDR3 is TGTGCCAGCAGCCCCCCCAGGGGGGTCAATGAGCAGTTCTTC.

CDR3 nucleotides: TGCGCCAGCAGCCAAGATCGTGGGGGTAGCGAAAAACTGTTTTTT. Amino acid sequence: CASSQDRGGSEKLFF. The chain recombines TRBV4-1 with TRBJ1-4, with a possible D match to TRBD1 (5 bases). Trimming removed 0 bases from V and 8 bases from J, with 13 bases in between. The CDR3 is 15 residues long. The germline V gene encodes CDR1 MGHRA and CDR2 YSYEKL.

The gene calls are TRBV7-8 and TRBJ2-1; D not certain. CDR3 length: 13 residues. Between the trimmed V and J ends, which lost 4 bases and 1 base, there was a span of 5 bases. Per germline, CDR1 SGHVS and CDR2 FQNEAQ. In DNA form, the CDR3 reads TGTGCCAGCAGCTCCGGGTCCTACAATGAGCAGTTCTTC. Amino acid sequence: CASSSGSYNEQFF.

The chain couples TRBV2 to TRBJ1-5, with no clear D. Germline loops: CDR1 SNHLY, CDR2 FYNNEI. Trimming took off 2 bases at V and 5 bases at J, with 13 bases between the two ends. The length of the CDR3 is 15 residues. This chain's CDR3 is CASSELAVNDQPQHF. The CDR3 region has the DNA TGTGCCAGCAGTGAATTGGCAGTTAATGATCAGCCCCAGCATTTT.